These 8 T cell receptor beta chains came from one sample sequenced in a study of cytomegalovirus exposure and HLA in healthy donors. 60 Vbeta and 13 Jbeta primers were used in PCR. Using immunoSEQ multiplex PCR, the repertoire was profiled, and TCRdb retains in-frame clones only, with some absent. The sample includes 100,000 to 150,000 clones, almost 80% of them seen just once. Sample: PBMCs. These TCRs come from a female donor in good health and CMV-seronegative.

The rearrangement links TRBV11-1 to TRBJ1-2; D gene uncertain. Germline lookup yields CDR1 SGHAT and CDR2 FQDESV (reference sequence). This CDR3 spans 13 amino acids. The germline V and J ends were trimmed by 5 bases and 6 bases, with 13 bases remaining between them. The CDR3 bases are TGTGCCAGCAGCCCCGGGGAGGGCGATGGCTACACCTTC. Protein sequence: CASSPGEGDGYTF.

This chain connects TRBV4-1 to TRBJ2-7; maybe TRBD2 (6 bases). With 0 bases removed from V and 0 bases from J, the gap between germline ends came to 15 bases. The CDR3 runs to 17 residues. The germline V gene has CDR1 MGHRA and CDR2 YSYEKL. The CDR3 protein is CASSQDDDSGFSYEQYF. The CDR3 DNA reads TGCGCCAGCAGCCAAGATGATGATAGCGGATTCTCCTACGAGCAGTACTTC.

CDR3 nucleotide sequence: TGTGCCAGCAGTTCCCAAGCGGGAAAGTACAATGAGCAGTTCTTC. This sequence encodes CASSSQAGKYNEQFF. The chain employs TRBV2 and TRBJ2-1, with TRBD2 identical over 7 bases. The CDR3 has 15 amino acids. Germline trimming cut 5 bases from V and 4 bases from J; bases unmatched to any gene: 8. The V gene's germline CDR1 is SNHLY and CDR2 FYNNEI.

V is TRBV5-1 and J is TRBJ1-4; D uncertain. This CDR3 region has 13 residues. Germline values: CDR1 SGHRS, CDR2 YFSETQ. V lost 3 bases and J lost 5, with 8 bases in between. CDR3 amino acids: CASSSEVNEKLFF. The CDR3 coding sequence is TGCGCCAGCAGCTCAGAAGTCAATGAAAAACTGTTTTTT.

The chain carries TRBV25-1 and TRBJ2-2; 10 bases fit TRBD2. Germline CDR1 is MGHDK and CDR2 is SYGVNS. This CDR3 has 15 amino acids. The J segment lost 7 bases and the V segment lost 2 bases, leaving 4 bases of the junction unmatched. The CDR3 reads CASSELAGASGELFF. As DNA, the CDR3 is TGTGCCAGCAGTGAACTAGCGGGAGCTAGCGGGGAGCTGTTTTTT. The whole variable domain, remainder taken from reference TRBV25-1 and TRBJ2-2, is EADIYQTPRYLVIGTGKKITLECSQTMGHDKMYWYQQDPGMELHLIHYSYGVNSTEKGDLSSESTVSRIRTEHFPLTLESARPSHTSQYLCASSELAGASGELFFGEGSRLTVL.

The V gene is TRBV5-8, the J gene TRBJ2-1, with 11 bases aligning to TRBD2. This CDR3 has 15 amino acids. Per germline, CDR1 SGHTS and CDR2 YDEGEE. V shed 4 bases and J 4 bases; nucleotides not matched to a gene: 4. The CDR3 is CASSASGRKYNEQFF. CDR3 bases: TGTGCCAGCAGCGCTAGCGGGAGGAAATACAATGAGCAGTTCTTC.

In this sample, this clone turned up a few times. The chain carries TRBV5-1 and TRBJ2-7; the match to TRBD2 covers 8 bases. CDR1 SGHRS and CDR2 YFSETQ come from the germline V gene. The CDR3 consists of 16 residues. The V segment lost 0 bases and the J segment 1 base; nucleotides outside the gene matches: 6. The CDR3 bases are TGCGCCAGCAGCTTGGTTGGTAGCGGGATGTCCTACGAGCAGTACTTC. It encodes CASSLVGSGMSYEQYF.

This chain uses TRBV9 with TRBJ1-1, with D possibly being TRBD1 (6 bases). CDR1 SGDLS and CDR2 YYNGEE come from the germline V gene. The CDR3 loop spans 15 amino acids. Deletions cut 0 bases from V and 0 bases from J, with 9 bases between. The CDR3 nucleotides are TGTGCCAGCAGCGTAGGGACAGTCATGAACACTGAAGCTTTCTTT. This sequence encodes CASSVGTVMNTEAFF.